What follows are 6 T cell receptor beta chains derived from one specimen sequenced in a study of blood T cells in healthy people across ages. For the second PCR, which ran for about 7 to 12 cycles, a sample-barcoded 5' primer and a J-beta primer mix were used. Each CDR3 protein gets one entry after TCRdb re-called the 5' RACE reads with MiXCR. The table lists 590,000 or so distinct CDR3 sequences, 25% to 35% of them singletons, with 15% to 19% in the top ten. The specimen was blood. These TCRs come from a woman over 75 in good health.

Ten or more counts support this clonotype. The chain uses TRBV27 and TRBJ2-3; 7 bases are a match to TRBD1. V lost 7 bases to trimming and J lost 1 base; unmatched junction nucleotides: 5. Germline V gene lookup returns CDR1 MNHEY and CDR2 SMNVEV (reference sequence). The CDR3 totals 14 residues. In DNA form, the CDR3 reads TGTGCCAGCACAAGACAGGGTGGCACAGATACGCAGTATTTT. As protein: CASTRQGGTDTQYF.

Many counts were recorded for this clonotype. The chain combines TRBV6-2 or TRBV6-3 with TRBJ2-5; 12 nucleotides agree with TRBD2. From germline, CDR1 is MNHEY and CDR2 SVGEGT. Trimming took 4 bases from V and 0 from J; bases not matched to a gene: 9. The CDR3 extends over 18 amino acids. This CDR3 reads CASSWLAGGPGNQETQYF. The CDR3 nucleotides read TGTGCCAGCAGTTGGCTAGCGGGGGGGCCGGGAAACCAAGAGACCCAGTACTTC.

This clonotype occurred many times. The chain recombines TRBV7-2 with TRBJ1-6, with D maybe TRBD1 (6 bases). The V end was cut by 3 bases, the J end by 7 bases, with 22 bases between. CDR1 is SGHTA and CDR2 is FQGNSA in the germline V gene. The CDR3 totals 18 residues. The CDR3 loop reads CASSFSPTGAVMNSPLHF. CDR3 nucleotides: TGTGCCAGCAGCTTTAGCCCTACGGGGGCGGTTATGAATTCACCCCTCCACTTT.

Note on this clonotype: The limits of the CDR3 on the DNA are not certain, so only TCRdb's listed CDR3 is given. The chain uses TRBV29-1 and TRBJ2-4; TRBD1 is the table's D call, not checked against the DNA. The germline CDR1 and CDR2 sequences are SQVTM and ANQGSEA. The CDR3 spans 12 residues, counting both ends. The CDR3: CSVEVGRGAEYF.

The chain is built from TRBV12-3 or TRBV12-4 and TRBJ1-1; tentative D call: TRBD1 (6 bases). The V end was cut by 3 bases, the J end by 0 bases, with 17 bases between. This CDR3 has 17 amino acids. Written as DNA, the CDR3 is TGTGCCAGCAGTTTTCATATTGGGGGGGCTATGAACACTGAAGCTTTCTTT. This gives the protein CASSFHIGGAMNTEAFF.

At least ten counts were recorded for this clonotype. The chain joins TRBV5-1 to TRBJ1-6, with 9 bases identical to TRBD1. This CDR3 contains 15 residues. The junction had 7 bases not matched to a gene; V was cut back by 4 bases and J by 8 bases. The germline V gene has CDR1 SGHRS and CDR2 YFSETQ. CDR3 DNA sequence: TGCGCCAGCAGCAACGGACAGGGGAAGTATTCACCCCTCCACTTT. This translates into CASSNGQGKYSPLHF.